This TCR beta chain was profiled in a study of OX40 agonist ivuxolimab in advanced cancers. TCRdb's copy holds only in-frame clones and misses some; the assay was immunoSEQ multiplex PCR. The sample lists under 60,000 clones; under 90% were seen once. Germline trimming cut 6 bases from V and 9 bases from J; bases unmatched to any gene: 9. Looked up from germline, CDR1 is SNHLY and CDR2 is FYNNEI. The CDR3 totals 14 residues. This sample comprised CD4+ or CD8+ T cells sorted from blood, obtained in a trial of the OX40 agonist ivuxolimab. The sequence was collected from an adult with an advanced solid tumor such as melanoma, head and neck, liver or kidney cancer. The chain combines TRBV2 with TRBJ2-7; 12 positions agree with TRBD1. The chain's CDR3 is CASRTGTGGLGQYF. In DNA, the CDR3 is TGTGCCAGCAGGACCGGGACAGGGGGCCTCGGGCAGTACTTC.